The T cell receptor beta chain under discussion was sequenced for a study of tumor-infiltrating lymphocytes in glioblastoma multiforme. Study-wide points: Just one glioblastoma patient contributed to the TCR-mutation comparison.

About this clonotype: What it binds is not known. This may arise from a read error, as a much more abundant clone is one base away. The conserved phenylalanine or tryptophan is not found at the CDR3 terminus, so this likely reflects a read error. The limits of the CDR3 on the DNA are not certain, so only TCRdb's listed CDR3 is given.

TCR beta libraries were built from RNA through three nested multiplex PCR rounds using modified ARM-PCR. TCRB cDNA was made from 0.4 to 0.6 ug total RNA. TCRdb redid the calling of the multiplex PCR reads with MiXCR, one entry per CDR3 protein. In the table there are 13,000 or so distinct CDR3 sequences, about 66% of which are singletons. A total of 12 residues make up the CDR3, ends included. Looked up from germline, CDR1 is DFQATT and CDR2 is SNEGSKA (reference sequence). Sequenced input: brain tumor tissue. This clonotype originated in a male donor with glioblastoma. This sequence joins TRBV20-1 and TRBJ2-7. CDR3 sequence: CSARQAVYERYS.